This T cell receptor beta chain was obtained from a study of cytomegalovirus exposure and HLA in healthy donors. CDR3 size: 16 residues. V dropped 5 bases and J dropped 4 bases, with 18 bases sitting between them. Germline assignment: CDR1 SNHLY and CDR2 FYNNEI. Of note for this clone: Its antigen is undetermined.

General study points: HLA allele associations emerged for fewer than 20,000 TCR beta sequences in a later analysis, at 0.05 false discovery rate. In a later analysis, HLA-C alleles had the fewest associated TCRs, DRB1 alleles the most.

Vbeta (60) and Jbeta (13) primers were used in the PCR. The method was immunoSEQ multiplex PCR; TCRdb's version includes in-frame clones alone and lacks a portion of them. The sample holds 150,000 or so clones; 75% to 90% are singletons and the top ten take 4.1%. The TCR was taken from a man over 45 in good health and CMV-seropositive. The chain uses TRBV2 and TRBJ1-3, with D tentatively TRBD1 (5 bases). Sequencing used PBMCs. The CDR3 nucleotides read TGTGCCAGCAGTTGGGTCACGGACAAAGACGGAAACACCATATATTTT. Translation gives CASSWVTDKDGNTIYF. The complete variable domain, with remaining parts taken from reference TRBV2 and TRBJ1-3, reads EPEVTQTPSHQVTQMGQEVILRCVPISNHLYFYWYRQILGQKVEFLVSFYNNEISEKSEIFDDQFSVERPDGSNFTLKIRSTKLEDSAMYFCASSWVTDKDGNTIYFGEGSWLTVV.